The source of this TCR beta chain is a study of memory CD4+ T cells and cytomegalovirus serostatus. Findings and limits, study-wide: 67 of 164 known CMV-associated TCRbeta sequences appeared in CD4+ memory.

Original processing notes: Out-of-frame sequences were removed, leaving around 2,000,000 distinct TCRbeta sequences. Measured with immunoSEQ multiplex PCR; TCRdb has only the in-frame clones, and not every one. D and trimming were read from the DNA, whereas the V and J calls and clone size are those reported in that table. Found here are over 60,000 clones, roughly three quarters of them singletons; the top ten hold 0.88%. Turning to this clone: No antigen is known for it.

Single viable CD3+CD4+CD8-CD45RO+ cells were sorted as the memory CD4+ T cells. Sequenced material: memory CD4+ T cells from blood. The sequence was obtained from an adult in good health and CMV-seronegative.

CDR3 region: CSVVQTGRTIQETQYF. CDR3 nucleotides: TGCAGCGTTGTACAAACGGGGCGGACCATCCAAGAGACCCAGTACTTC. The rearrangement links TRBV29-1 to TRBJ2-5; D possibly uses TRBD1 or TRBD2 (5 bases each). Deletions cut 4 bases from V and 1 base from J, with 19 bases between. CDR1 is SQVTM and CDR2 is ANQGSEA in the germline V gene. The CDR3 totals 16 residues.